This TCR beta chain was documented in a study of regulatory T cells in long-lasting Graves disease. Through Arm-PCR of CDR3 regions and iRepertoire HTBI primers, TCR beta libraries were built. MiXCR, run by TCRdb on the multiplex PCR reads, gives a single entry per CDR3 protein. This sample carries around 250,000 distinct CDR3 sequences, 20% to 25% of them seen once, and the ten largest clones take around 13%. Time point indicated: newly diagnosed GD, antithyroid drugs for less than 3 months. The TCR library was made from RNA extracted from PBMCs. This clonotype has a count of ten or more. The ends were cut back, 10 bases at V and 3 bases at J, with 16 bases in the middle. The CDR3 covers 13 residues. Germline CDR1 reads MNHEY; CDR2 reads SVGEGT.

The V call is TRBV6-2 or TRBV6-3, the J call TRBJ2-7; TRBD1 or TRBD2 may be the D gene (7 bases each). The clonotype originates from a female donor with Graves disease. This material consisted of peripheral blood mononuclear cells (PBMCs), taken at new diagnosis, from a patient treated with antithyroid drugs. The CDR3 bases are TGTGCCACCGCCCCAGGGGGGGGCTACGAGCAGTACTTC. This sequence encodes CATAPGGGYEQYF.